Presented here are 31 T cell receptor beta chains from one specimen sequenced in a study of control samples from healthy donors and cancer patients. Method: immunoSEQ multiplex PCR; TCRdb's copy keeps in-frame clones and lacks some. Of roughly 30,000 clones detected, over 85% appear once; the ten largest clones hold 1.7%. Sequencing input: PBMCs. Source of these receptors: a man aged 40-50 years with colorectal cancer.

Only a few counts were recorded for this clone. V is TRBV6-5 and J is TRBJ2-5; no reliable D call. V was shortened by 4 bases and J by 8 bases, with 8 bases between the two germline ends. CDR3 length: 11 residues. Looked up from germline, CDR1 is MNHEY and CDR2 is SVGAGI. In nucleotides, the CDR3 is TGTGCCAGCAGTTCCCGAGAAACCCAGTACTTC. Translated: CASSSRETQYF.

The chain uses TRBV6-2 or TRBV6-3 and TRBJ1-1, with D possibly TRBD1 on 6 matching bases. CDR1 and CDR2 from the germline V gene are MNHEY and SVGEGT. CDR3 length: 14 residues. Trimming pared 0 bases from V and 5 bases from J, leaving 10 bases between. The CDR3: CASSYSRGATEAFF. The CDR3 coding sequence is TGTGCCAGCAGTTACTCGAGGGGGGCGACTGAAGCTTTCTTT.

The chain combines TRBV5-1 with TRBJ2-1; D is undetermined. The V and J ends lost 4 bases and 8 bases respectively, with 16 bases between them. This CDR3 spans 14 amino acids. Germline V gene lookup returns CDR1 SGHRS and CDR2 YFSETQ. CDR3 in DNA: TGCGCCAGCAGCCCGGACCAACCCCCCTATGAGCAGTTCTTC. Translation gives CASSPDQPPYEQFF.

The V and J genes are TRBV3-1 (or the pseudogene TRBV3-2) and TRBJ1-4; weak D call: TRBD1 (5 bases). The germline V gene has CDR1 LGHDT and CDR2 YNNKEL (reference sequence). CDR3 length equals 15 residues. The V and J ends lost 4 bases and 5 bases respectively, with 14 bases between them. The CDR3 nucleotides are TGTGCCAGCAGCCCCCCGGGCAGGGAGAATGAAAAACTGTTTTTT. This encodes CASSPPGRENEKLFF.

This chain links TRBV6-2 or TRBV6-3 with TRBJ2-7; perhaps TRBD1 as D (5 bases). The germline V and J ends were trimmed by 2 bases and 6 bases, with 11 bases remaining between them. The germline CDR1 and CDR2 sequences are MNHEY and SVGEGT. The CDR3 is 13 residues long. The CDR3 DNA reads as TGTGCCAGCAGTTACCATCAGGGTGGCGAGCAGTACTTC. Translation gives CASSYHQGGEQYF.

The chain couples TRBV5-1 to TRBJ2-2; either TRBD1 or TRBD2 may supply D (7 bases each). Germline values: CDR1 SGHRS, CDR2 YFSETQ. There are 15 residues in the CDR3. V was pared by 0 bases and J by 3 bases, with 9 bases between. This CDR3 is CASSLAGGDTGELFF. CDR3 DNA sequence: TGCGCCAGCAGCTTGGCAGGGGGGGACACCGGGGAGCTGTTTTTT.

The genes are TRBV3-1 (or the pseudogene TRBV3-2) and TRBJ1-1, with D unclear. This CDR3 region has 11 residues. V was cut by 2 bases and J by 6 bases, with 4 bases left in between. Germline lookup yields CDR1 LGHDT and CDR2 YNNKEL (reference sequence). The CDR3 DNA sequence: TGTGCCAGCAGCCAAACTGCTGAAGCTTTCTTT. Translation: CASSQTAEAFF.

The chain couples TRBV11-3 to TRBJ2-1; D unresolved. Per the germline V gene, CDR1 is SGHNT and CDR2 is YENEEA. Trimming cost V 1 base and J 5 bases, with 6 bases left between them. CDR3 length equals 13 residues. CDR3 coding DNA: TGTGCCAGCAGCTTAGTACAAGACAATGAGCAGTTCTTC. It is translated as CASSLVQDNEQFF.

The chain links TRBV30 to TRBJ1-6; 7 nucleotides line up with TRBD1. From germline, CDR1 is GTSNPN and CDR2 SVGIG (reference sequence). The ends lost 5 bases at V and 5 bases at J; junction bases unmatched: 12. The CDR3 extends over 16 amino acids. The CDR3 nucleotides read TGTGCCTGGGGCAAACCGCCCGGGACAGATAATTCACCCCTCCACTTT. Its protein is CAWGKPPGTDNSPLHF.

The genes are TRBV4-1 and TRBJ2-3; 7 nucleotides align to TRBD1. Looked up from germline, CDR1 is MGHRA and CDR2 is YSYEKL. There are 16 residues in the CDR3. The V and J ends lost 2 bases and 6 bases, in that order; junction bases with no gene match: 11. CDR3 in amino acids: CASSQPGQTIGDTQYF. CDR3 nucleotide sequence: TGCGCCAGCAGCCAACCGGGACAGACAATAGGGGATACGCAGTATTTT.

The V call is TRBV3-1 (or the pseudogene TRBV3-2), the J call TRBJ1-2; no clear D. CDR1 LGHDT and CDR2 YNNKEL come from the germline V gene (reference sequence). The V end was cut by 7 bases, the J end by 4 bases, with 16 bases between. The CDR3 covers 14 residues. For the CDR3, the DNA is TGTGCCAGCACCCTCTCCGGAGTGTCCTATGGCTACACCTTC. Its protein is CASTLSGVSYGYTF.

This clone was picked up one time. The rearrangement uses TRBV5-1 and TRBJ2-6; D remains unclear. There are 15 residues in the CDR3. Germline loops: CDR1 SGHRS, CDR2 YFSETQ. V lost 0 bases, J lost 1 base, and 5 bases lay in between. The CDR3 nucleotides read TGCGCCAGCAGCTTGGTCGCGTCTGGGGCCAACGTCCTGACTTTC. Its protein is CASSLVASGANVLTF.

The chain carries TRBV10-2 and TRBJ2-2; D unresolved. CDR1 and CDR2 from the germline V gene are WSHSY and SAAADI. The V gene lost 6 bases and the J gene lost 4 bases, with 12 bases spanning the gap. The CDR3 covers 14 residues. The CDR3 bases are TGCGCCAGCAGCCAGGAGCGCCTCACCGGGGAGCTGTTTTTT. It encodes CASSQERLTGELFF.

The chain employs TRBV5-6 and TRBJ2-5, with 8 bases matching TRBD1. CDR1 SGHDT and CDR2 YYEEEE come from the germline V gene. This CDR3 comprises 17 residues. The V and J ends lost 4 bases and 0 bases, in that order; junction bases with no gene match: 11. The CDR3 nucleotides read TGTGCCAGCAGCACTACGACAGGGGCTCTCTACCAAGAGACCCAGTACTTC. This encodes CASSTTTGALYQETQYF. Drawing the rest from reference TRBV5-6 and TRBJ2-5, the complete variable domain is DAGVTQSPTHLIKTRGQQVTLRCSPKSGHDTVSWYQQALGQGPQFIFQYYEEEERQRGNFPDRFSGHQFPNYSSELNVNALLLGDSALYLCASSTTTGALYQETQYFGPGTRLLVL.

The V call is TRBV27, the J call TRBJ2-6; D not certain. CDR3 length: 15 amino acids. V was clipped by 1 base and J by 0 bases, with 4 bases between them. Per the germline V gene, CDR1 is MNHEY and CDR2 is SMNVEV (reference sequence). The CDR3 reads CASSLYSSGANVLTF. Written as DNA, the CDR3 is TGTGCCAGCAGTTTATACAGCTCTGGGGCCAACGTCCTGACTTTC.

This clone was counted a few times. The same CDR3 is also encoded by other DNA sequences in this sample. The chain employs TRBV5-1 and TRBJ1-1; D might be TRBD1 (5 bases). Germline V lookup: CDR1 SGHRS, CDR2 YFSETQ. This CDR3 has 15 amino acids. V was cut by 0 bases and J by 1 base, with 10 bases left in between. The CDR3 sequence is CASSLAPGTNTEAFF. The CDR3 region has the DNA TGCGCCAGCAGCTTGGCCCCGGGGACGAACACTGAAGCTTTCTTT.

The J gene is TRBJ1-1, the V gene TRBV6-5; possibly TRBD1 for D (5 bases). The CDR3 spans 13 residues. CDR1 and CDR2 from the germline V gene are MNHEY and SVGAGI. V shed 6 bases and J shed 11 bases, with 19 bases lying between them. CDR3 in amino acids: CASRLTTGTDAFF. As DNA, the CDR3 is TGTGCCAGCAGACTGACCACCGGGACGGATGCTTTCTTT.

This chain joins TRBV9 and TRBJ1-1; 10 bases line up with TRBD1. The V and J ends lost 3 bases and 5 bases, in that order; junction bases with no gene match: 10. Germline CDR1 SGDLS, CDR2 YYNGEE. This CDR3 region has 16 residues. CDR3 residues: CASSAYRTGGGTEAFF. The CDR3 nucleotides read TGTGCCAGCAGCGCCTATAGGACAGGGGGAGGGACTGAAGCTTTCTTT.

This rearrangement joins TRBV7-3 to TRBJ1-6; D is uncertain. Trimming removed 4 bases at V and 14 bases at J, with 15 bases between. Germline CDR1 is SGHTA and CDR2 is FQGTGA. The CDR3 has 13 residues. The CDR3 sequence: CASSSGPAGTLHF. Here the CDR3 DNA reads TGTGCCAGCAGCTCTGGGCCCGCTGGGACCCTCCACTTT.

V is TRBV18 and J is TRBJ1-1, with 8 positions matching TRBD1. Trimming took 6 bases from V and 4 from J; bases not matched to a gene: 4. CDR3 length: 13 amino acids. The germline CDR1 and CDR2 sequences are KGHSH and LQKENI. The chain's CDR3 is CASSVDRATEAFF. The CDR3 DNA is TGTGCCAGCTCGGTGGACAGGGCCACTGAAGCTTTCTTT. Full variable domain (remainder filled in from reference TRBV18 and TRBJ1-1): NAGVMQNPRHLVRRRGQEARLRCSPMKGHSHVYWYRQLPEEGLKFMVYLQKENIIDESGMPKERFSAEFPKEGPSILRIQQVVRGDSAAYFCASSVDRATEAFFGQGTRLTVV.

This chain links TRBV6-5 with TRBJ2-4; TRBD1 matches 7 bases. The CDR3 loop spans 15 amino acids. The ends lost 3 bases at V and 7 bases at J; junction bases unmatched: 9. CDR1 MNHEY and CDR2 SVGAGI come from the germline V gene. The CDR3 protein is CASSYMPGQQNIQYF. DNA of the CDR3: TGTGCCAGCAGTTATATGCCGGGACAGCAGAACATTCAGTACTTC.

CDR3 sequence (DNA): TGTGCCAGCAAAGTCACGTTACTCACTGAAGCTTTCTTT. It yields the protein CASKVTLLTEAFF. The chain carries TRBV14 and TRBJ1-1, with D unresolved. Germline loops: CDR1 SGHDN, CDR2 FVKESK. The V gene lost 7 bases and the J gene lost 4 bases, with 13 bases spanning the gap. The CDR3 length is 13 residues.

This chain links TRBV7-2 with TRBJ1-6; D remains ambiguous. Looked up from germline, CDR1 is SGHTA and CDR2 is FQGNSA. The CDR3 is made up of 15 amino acids. Trimming removed 3 bases from V and 5 bases from J, with 11 bases in between. This CDR3 reads CASSFRTLDNSPLHF. CDR3 DNA sequence: TGTGCCAGCAGCTTCCGGACCCTAGATAATTCACCCCTCCACTTT.

The rearrangement joins TRBV30 to TRBJ1-5; no reliable D call. Trimming removed 5 bases from V and 6 bases from J, with 14 bases in between. CDR3 length: 13 amino acids. Germline CDR1 and CDR2: GTSNPN and SVGIG (reference sequence). DNA for the CDR3: TGTGCCTGGCAGACCCAACGGGGTCAGCCCCAGCATTTT. Encoded protein: CAWQTQRGQPQHF.

This clone appeared a single time. The genes are TRBV7-3 and TRBJ2-1; tentatively, D is TRBD2 (6 bases). CDR1 and CDR2 from the germline V gene are SGHTA and FQGTGA. The CDR3 has 13 amino acids. V was cut by 2 bases and J by 7 bases, with 9 bases left in between. CDR3 bases: TGTGCCAGCAGCTTAGGGGCGGGGAATGAGCAGTTCTTC. It translates to CASSLGAGNEQFF.

The chain recombines TRBV5-1 with TRBJ1-4; no clear D gene. This CDR3 contains 15 residues. V was cut by 3 bases and J by 0 bases, with 9 bases left in between. Germline-derived CDR1 and CDR2 are SGHRS and YFSETQ. CDR3 DNA sequence: TGCGCCAGCAGCTATTCAGACCCAACTAATGAAAAACTGTTTTTT. This gives the protein CASSYSDPTNEKLFF.

As to this clone: The junction does not match germline at one end; this may be a read error. V gene TRBV6-5 combines with J gene TRBJ1-4; possible D gene TRBD1, 5 bases. The CDR3 extends over 15 amino acids. CDR1 and CDR2 (germline): MNHEY, SVGAGI. The CDR3 nucleotides read TGTGCCAGTAGTTATGACAGTACAACTAATGAAAAACTGTTTTTT. Protein: CASSYDSTTNEKLFF.

J is TRBJ2-1 and V is TRBV5-3, with 7 bases aligning to TRBD2. TRBV5-3 is an ORF, and what it does is uncertain. With V trimmed by 4 bases and J by 7 bases, 23 bases remained unmatched. This CDR3 has 19 amino acids. The CDR3, as DNA: TGTGCCAGAAGCCCATTCTCCGCCGGGGGGATTTCCTACATGAATGAGCAGTTCTTC. As protein: CARSPFSAGGISYMNEQFF.

This clone has a single count. The chain has TRBV10-3 and TRBJ2-7; the D gene could be TRBD1 or TRBD2 (5 bases each). Trimming cost V 2 bases and J 0 bases, with 14 bases left between them. Germline CDR1 is ENHRY and CDR2 is SYGVKD. There are 16 residues in the CDR3. CDR3 in DNA: TGTGCCATCAGTGAGGGTCCGGGACGCAGCTCCTACGAGCAGTACTTC. Translating gives CAISEGPGRSSYEQYF.

V gene TRBV5-4 combines with J gene TRBJ2-3, with TRBD2 identical over 9 bases. V was pared by 5 bases and J by 0 bases, with 4 bases of the junction left unmatched. From germline, CDR1 is SGHNT and CDR2 YYREEE (reference sequence). This CDR3 has 15 residues. CDR3 sequence reads: CASSFTSGSTDTQYF. CDR3 sequence (DNA): TGTGCCAGCAGTTTCACTAGCGGGAGCACAGATACGCAGTATTTT.

The V gene is TRBV7-2, the J gene TRBJ1-1; a possible D gene is TRBD1 (6 bases). CDR1 and CDR2 from the germline V gene are SGHTA and FQGNSA. The CDR3 extends over 15 amino acids. The V gene lost 4 bases and the J gene lost 6 bases, with 18 bases spanning the gap. This CDR3 reads CASSSPSGGWAEAFF. DNA of the CDR3: TGTGCCAGCAGCTCTCCGTCGGGGGGCTGGGCTGAAGCTTTCTTT.